The sample holds a few counts of the clone carrying this TCR beta chain. The data are from a study of T-cell memory formation after mild COVID-19. Across the whole study: There were largely donor-specific TCR clusters.

In TCRdb, the 5' RACE reads were re-called with MiXCR into one record per CDR3 protein. Of more than 250,000 distinct CDR3 sequences listed, more than 15% were seen once; the top ten hold under 30%. This CDR3 has 15 amino acids. V was shortened by 5 bases and J by 3 bases, with 17 bases between the two germline ends. Germline values: CDR1 MDHEN, CDR2 SYDVKM. V usage is TRBV28 and J usage is TRBJ2-7; D ambiguous. The TCR sequence derives from a man aged 18 to 29 who had mild COVID-19 (a few samples of this study predate the infection). Cell type and time point are not known. Material for sequencing was PBMCs or a T cell subset sorted from them (not recorded which). CDR3 nucleotide sequence: TGTGCCAGCAGTCCCCCGTCTATGGGGAACTACGAGCAGTACTTC. This sequence encodes CASSPPSMGNYEQYF.